The 5 T cell receptor beta chains listed next were all sequenced from one sample in a study of CD8 T cells in Susac syndrome. It was with random hexamers that about 0.45 to 1 ug RNA was reverse transcribed. Via MiXCR, TCRdb re-called the immunoSEQ multiplex PCR reads, giving one row per CDR3 protein. Of some 120,000 distinct CDR3 sequences in the sample, 92% were seen once. Sequencing was performed on CD4+ T cells from PBMCs. These receptors were taken from a human donor in good health.

This CDR3 is CAIKSSGSINEQFF. The CDR3 region has the DNA TGTGCCATTAAGTCTAGCGGGAGTATCAATGAGCAGTTCTTC. V and J are TRBV10-3 and TRBJ2-1; 10 nucleotides match TRBD2. Trimming took 9 bases from V and 6 from J; bases not matched to a gene: 8. The V gene's germline CDR1 is ENHRY and CDR2 SYGVKD. CDR3 size: 14 residues.

The V call is TRBV6-1, the J call TRBJ1-2; D unresolved. The V end was cut by 8 bases, the J end by 4 bases, with 20 bases between. CDR3 length: 15 amino acids. The germline CDR1 and CDR2 sequences are MNHNS and SASEGT. The CDR3: CASLKRGQTLYGYTF. The CDR3 region has the DNA TGTGCCAGCCTTAAGAGAGGGCAAACACTCTATGGCTACACCTTC.

The CDR3 protein is CSVRGTGPSGAEQYF. DNA for the CDR3: TGCAGCGTAAGGGGGACGGGGCCTTCCGGGGCCGAGCAGTACTTC. The J gene is TRBJ2-7, the V gene TRBV29-1; a possible D gene is TRBD1 (6 bases). V dropped 6 bases and J dropped 6 bases, with 24 bases sitting between them. Germline values: CDR1 SQVTM, CDR2 ANQGSEA. The CDR3 is 15 residues long.

The V call is TRBV2, the J call TRBJ1-2; D not resolved. Trimming pared 7 bases from V and 8 bases from J, leaving 14 bases between. The CDR3 contains 12 residues. CDR1 is SNHLY, CDR2 FYNNEI, per germline. This chain's CDR3 is CASTLIGRGYTF. CDR3 sequence (DNA): TGTGCCAGCACCCTAATAGGGCGCGGCTACACCTTC.

This chain joins TRBV11-2 and TRBJ2-1; perhaps TRBD2 as D (6 bases). V gave up 4 bases and J gave up 5 bases, with 12 bases separating them. Germline CDR1 SGHAT, CDR2 FQNNGV. This CDR3 contains 14 residues. CDR3 coding DNA: TGTGCCAGCAGCTCGCCGGGACTGAACAATGAGCAGTTCTTC. Translation: CASSSPGLNNEQFF. The whole variable domain, remainder taken from reference TRBV11-2 and TRBJ2-1, is EAGVAQSPRYKIIEKRQSVAFWCNPISGHATLYWYQQILGQGPKLLIQFQNNGVVDDSQLPKDRFSAERLKGVDSTLKIQPAKLEDSAVYLCASSSPGLNNEQFFGPGTRLTVL.